Below, one T cell receptor beta chain is given with its context. The data stem from a study of blood T cell repertoires in COVID-19. Study-level information: Whether acute or convalescent, the COVID-19 samples came from the United States, Italy and Spain. In each case, the material was cDNA or gDNA derived from T cells, B-cell-depleted T cells, or PBMCs.

The data were produced by immunoSEQ multiplex PCR, yet TCRdb's version contains in-frame clones alone and is incomplete. The table lists around 140,000 clones, approximately 80% of them singletons. The length of the CDR3 is 15 residues. Germline V gene lookup returns CDR1 GTSNPN and CDR2 SVGIG (reference sequence). The J segment lost 8 bases and the V segment lost 3 bases, leaving 14 bases of the junction unmatched. This chain uses TRBV30 with TRBJ1-2; 8 bases match TRBD1. The sample comprised peripheral blood. This TCR was sampled from a woman aged 80 or older with active or convalescent COVID-19. For the CDR3, the DNA is TGTGCCTGGAGCCTGACTCGGACAGGGCGATTAGGCTACACCTTC. It is translated as CAWSLTRTGRLGYTF.